This T cell receptor beta chain was sequenced during a study of cytomegalovirus exposure and HLA in healthy donors. Using immunoSEQ multiplex PCR, the repertoire was profiled, and TCRdb retains in-frame clones only, with some absent. The table shows 100,000 or so clones, with less than 95% occurring only once. The length of the CDR3 is 15 residues. Germline CDR1 KGHSH, CDR2 LQKENI. With 3 bases clipped from V and 0 bases from J, the junction kept 3 bases outside the gene matches. The receptor comes from a woman aged 18 to 35 in good health and CMV-seronegative. Source material: PBMCs. V usage is TRBV18 and J usage is TRBJ2-5; 8 bases are a match to TRBD2. The CDR3 spells CASSPTSANQETQYF. Written as DNA, the CDR3 is TGTGCCAGCTCACCGACTAGCGCCAACCAAGAGACCCAGTACTTC.